These 18 T cell receptor beta chains were all obtained from the same sample, sequenced in a study of cytomegalovirus exposure and HLA in healthy donors. Use of 60 Vbeta and 13 Jbeta primers characterized the PCR. Sequenced by immunoSEQ multiplex PCR; TCRdb stores in-frame clones only, minus some. The data hold approximately 88,000 clones, with over 75% observed a single time. The sequenced material came from PBMCs. These receptors all come from a man aged 25 to 45 in good health and CMV-seropositive.

The chain recombines TRBV2 with TRBJ1-6, with 10 bases that match TRBD1. V trimming: 4 bases; J trimming: 9 bases; junction bases outside the gene matches: 6. The CDR3 spans 15 residues. Germline V gene data show CDR1 as SNHLY and CDR2 as FYNNEI. CDR3: CASSVPGTGVSPLHF. The CDR3, as DNA: TGTGCCAGCAGTGTCCCCGGGACAGGGGTTTCACCCCTCCACTTT. Drawing the rest from reference TRBV2 and TRBJ1-6, the complete variable domain is EPEVTQTPSHQVTQMGQEVILRCVPISNHLYFYWYRQILGQKVEFLVSFYNNEISEKSEIFDDQFSVERPDGSNFTLKIRSTKLEDSAMYFCASSVPGTGVSPLHFGNGTRLTVT.

V and J are TRBV29-1 and TRBJ2-5; 15 bases agree with TRBD2. Trimming cost V 6 bases and J 4 bases; bases outside gene matches: 12. The CDR3 contains 17 residues. Germline V gene sequence: CDR1 SQVTM, CDR2 ANQGSEA. The CDR3 region has the DNA TGCAGCGTCCGCGGACTAGCGGGAGGGCGGGATTCAGAGACCCAGTACTTC. Protein: CSVRGLAGGRDSETQYF.

The CDR3 is CASNPRGDGANVLTF. DNA of the CDR3: TGTGCCAGTAACCCCAGGGGTGATGGGGCCAACGTCCTGACTTTC. The chain employs TRBV19 and TRBJ2-6, with D tentatively TRBD1 (6 bases). Germline V gene data show CDR1 as LNHDA and CDR2 as SQIVND (reference sequence). V gave up 7 bases and J gave up 3 bases, with 13 bases separating them. The CDR3 contains 15 residues.

The chain links TRBV9 to TRBJ2-3; TRBD1 agrees at 11 bases. After removal of 0 bases from V and 3 bases from J, the junction contained 6 bases not matched to a gene. The CDR3 runs to 17 residues. Germline V gene lookup returns CDR1 SGDLS and CDR2 YYNGEE. The CDR3 reads CASSVGRGTGGTDTQYF. The CDR3 DNA follows: TGTGCCAGCAGCGTAGGGAGGGGGACAGGGGGAACAGATACGCAGTATTTT.

The rearrangement links TRBV5-1 to TRBJ1-1; unclear D gene. Trimming removed 3 bases from V and 7 bases from J, with 13 bases in between. CDR3 size: 13 residues. Germline V gives CDR1 SGHRS, CDR2 YFSETQ. Here the CDR3 reads CASSSRAGDEAFF. The CDR3 DNA reads as TGCGCCAGCAGCTCCCGGGCCGGGGATGAAGCTTTCTTT.

The chain has TRBV5-4 and TRBJ1-1, with D hard to call. The CDR3 contains 14 residues. The ends were cut back, 1 base at V and 1 base at J, with 8 bases in the middle. Germline-derived CDR1 and CDR2 are SGHNT and YYREEE (reference sequence). CDR3 nucleotides: TGTGCCAGCAGCTTGCCAGGAAAGAACACTGAAGCTTTCTTT. It encodes CASSLPGKNTEAFF. The full variable domain, in which reference TRBV5-4 and TRBJ1-1 provide the parts outside the CDR3, is ETGVTQSPTHLIKTRGQQVTLRCSSQSGHNTVSWYQQALGQGPQFIFQYYREEENGRGNFPPRFSGLQFPNYSSELNVNALELDDSALYLCASSLPGKNTEAFFGQGTRLTVV.

The table lists this clone with a few counts. Distinct nucleotide sequences in the sample also encode this CDR3. This rearrangement joins TRBV5-1 to TRBJ1-4; 7 positions agree with TRBD1. Germline V gene data show CDR1 as SGHRS and CDR2 as YFSETQ. CDR3 length equals 15 residues. Losses at the gene ends were 0 bases for V and 3 bases for J; bases not matched to a gene: 2. CDR3 protein: CASSLAQGANEKLFF. The CDR3 DNA reads TGCGCCAGCAGCTTGGCCCAGGGGGCTAATGAAAAACTGTTTTTT.

Only a few counts were recorded for this clone. V gene TRBV27 combines with J gene TRBJ2-7; D may be TRBD1 (5 bases). The CDR3 sequence is 14 residues long. CDR1 and CDR2 (germline): MNHEY, SMNVEV (reference sequence). V lost 4 bases, J lost 2 bases, and 12 bases lay in between. CDR3 sequence: CASSSVREAYEQYF. The CDR3 DNA reads as TGTGCCAGCAGTTCCGTCAGGGAAGCCTACGAGCAGTACTTC.

The chain links TRBV5-1 to TRBJ2-5; 12 nucleotides line up with TRBD2. V trimming: 4 bases; J trimming: 1 base; junction bases outside the gene matches: 5. In germline, CDR1 is SGHRS, CDR2 YFSETQ. CDR3 size: 16 residues. DNA for the CDR3: TGCGCCAGCAGCCACGGACTAGCGGGGCCCCAAGAGACCCAGTACTTC. Its protein is CASSHGLAGPQETQYF.

J is TRBJ2-7 and V is TRBV18; TRBD1 is a possible D gene (5 bases). V shed 1 base and J shed 5 bases, with 6 bases lying between them. Germline CDR1 and CDR2: KGHSH and LQKENI. The CDR3 is made up of 12 amino acids. The CDR3 region is CASSPQGNEQYV. CDR3 bases: TGTGCCAGCTCACCACAGGGGAACGAGCAGTACGTC.

The chain links TRBV7-9 to TRBJ2-7; TRBD1 matches at 10 bases. The CDR3 is 16 amino acids. From germline, CDR1 is SEHNR and CDR2 FQNEAQ (reference sequence). With 2 bases clipped from V and 0 bases from J, the junction kept 4 bases outside the gene matches. This CDR3 is CASSLRDRGFSYEQYF. CDR3 coding DNA: TGTGCCAGCAGCTTAAGGGACAGGGGCTTCTCCTACGAGCAGTACTTC. The full variable domain, with the rest looked up from reference TRBV7-9 and TRBJ2-7, is DTGVSQNPRHKITKRGQNVTFRCDPISEHNRLYWYRQTLGQGPEFLTYFQNEAQLEKSRLLSDRFSAERPKGSFSTLEIQRTEQGDSAMYLCASSLRDRGFSYEQYFGPGTRLTVT.

CDR3 bases: TGTGCCAGCAGGCGAAGGACAGGATGGAACACTGAAGCTTTCTTT. Encoded protein: CASRRRTGWNTEAFF. The rearrangement links TRBV6-5 to TRBJ1-1; 7 bases match TRBD1. Germline assignment: CDR1 MNHEY and CDR2 SVGAGI. The V segment lost 6 bases and the J segment 1 base; nucleotides outside the gene matches: 8. The CDR3 consists of 15 residues.

The chain recombines TRBV29-1 with TRBJ2-5; 8 bases agree with TRBD2. Looked up from germline, CDR1 is SQVTM and CDR2 is ANQGSEA. This CDR3 is 14 amino acids long. The J segment lost 5 bases and the V segment lost 7 bases, leaving 12 bases of the junction unmatched. For the CDR3, the DNA is TGCAGCGCCATCGGACTAGCAGGAATGGAGACCCAGTACTTC. Its protein is CSAIGLAGMETQYF.

CDR3 sequence (DNA): TGTGCCAGCAGTGAACACGCGGCTAGGGGGATAAAGGAGCAGTTCTTC. Protein product: CASSEHAARGIKEQFF. The V gene is TRBV25-1, the J gene TRBJ2-1, with D maybe TRBD1 (6 bases). Germline V gene data show CDR1 as MGHDK and CDR2 as SYGVNS. The CDR3 extends over 16 amino acids. The ends were cut back, 2 bases at V and 10 bases at J, with 21 bases in the middle.

V and J are TRBV2 and TRBJ1-2; D is uncertain. The CDR3 spans 12 residues. V lost 3 bases, J lost 7 bases, and 9 bases lay in between. Germline CDR1 is SNHLY and CDR2 is FYNNEI. The CDR3 sequence is CASSERRFGYTF. The CDR3, as DNA: TGTGCCAGCAGTGAGCGGCGCTTTGGCTACACCTTC.

The DNA of the CDR3 is TGTGCCAGCAGCCAAGGGCCGGGTGGGTTGGCTGAAGCTTTCTTT. Its protein is CASSQGPGGLAEAFF. The gene calls are TRBV4-2 and TRBJ1-1; D call uncertain. Trimming shortened V by 1 base and J by 6 bases, and 15 bases separated the two germline ends. The CDR3 covers 15 residues. Germline-derived CDR1 and CDR2 are LGHNA and YNFKEQ.

The chain employs TRBV2 and TRBJ1-2; TRBD1 matches 7 bases. The CDR3 loop spans 16 amino acids. The junction had 12 bases not matched to a gene; V was cut back by 4 bases and J by 4 bases. Germline CDR1 SNHLY, CDR2 FYNNEI. The CDR3 DNA is TGTGCCAGCAGTGTAACAAGACGGGACAGTCTCTATGGCTACACCTTC. The encoded protein is CASSVTRRDSLYGYTF.

The chain couples TRBV4-1 to TRBJ2-6; 8 positions agree with TRBD2. The CDR3 loop spans 17 amino acids. Germline V lookup: CDR1 MGHRA, CDR2 YSYEKL. Trimming cost V 4 bases and J 0 bases; bases outside gene matches: 5. The CDR3 is CASSPGGASSGANVLTF. The DNA for the CDR3 is TGCGCCAGCAGCCCCGGGGGGGCCTCCTCTGGGGCCAACGTCCTGACTTTC.